One T cell receptor beta chain is described in this entry. Its antigen remains unknown. TCR alpha and TCR beta cDNA libraries carrying sample barcodes and UMIs were produced by 5'RACE using constant-segment primers. TCRdb processed the 5' RACE reads anew with MiXCR; each CDR3 protein has one entry. Of 50,000 or so distinct CDR3 sequences listed, about 28% were seen once; the top ten hold around 45%. This sample stems from a study of T-cell memory formation after mild COVID-19. The CDR3 is 13 residues long. CDR1 is MNHEY and CDR2 is SVGAGI in the germline V gene. The ends were cut back, 1 base at V and 6 bases at J, with 10 bases in the middle. General observations from the study: Most CD4+ clones that shrank were in CM and EM, while CD8+ ones turned up in EMRA. Clones that contracted from day 15 to 85 were balanced CD4/CD8, while later expanders leaned CD4+.

Source material: PBMCs or a T cell subset sorted from them (not recorded which). The origin of this receptor is a man younger than 35 who had mild COVID-19 (a few samples of this study predate the infection). Cell type and time point are not known. The chain has TRBV6-5 and TRBJ2-7, with D perhaps TRBD1 (6 bases). CDR3 protein: CASSYLKQGEQYF. The CDR3 nucleotides are TGTGCCAGCAGTTACTTAAAACAGGGCGAGCAGTACTTC.